Described below is a single T cell receptor beta chain sequence and its context. The data belong to a study of neoadjuvant anti-PD-1 for oral cavity cancer. The wider study: Non-progressing patients received a fourth nivolumab dose near day 43, then surgery on days 50-56.

The method was immunoSEQ multiplex PCR; TCRdb's version includes in-frame clones alone and lacks a portion of them. This table holds 55,000 to 75,000 clones, more than 60% found once. PBMCs were not maintained or expanded in culture before analysis. The germline CDR1 and CDR2 sequences are SEHNR and FQNEAQ (reference sequence). This CDR3 contains 17 residues. V dropped 3 bases and J dropped 2 bases, with 17 bases sitting between them. The sequence came from a person aged 35-80 years with oral cavity squamous cell carcinoma. V and J are TRBV7-9 and TRBJ1-5, with TRBD1 as a possible D gene (6 bases). Sequenced material: PBMCs, taken before nivolumab (anti-PD-1) treatment. CDR3 loop: CASSFEAGVARNQPQHF. DNA of the CDR3: TGTGCCAGCAGCTTTGAGGCAGGGGTCGCACGCAATCAGCCCCAGCATTTT.